This section outlines one TCR beta chain sequence together with its context. The source of the sample is a study of T cell responses to AZD1222 COVID-19 vaccine. Trimming removed 0 bases from V and 4 bases from J, with 16 bases in between. Looked up from germline, CDR1 is LNHNV and CDR2 is YYDKDF (reference sequence). The CDR3 runs to 17 residues. Generated by immunoSEQ multiplex PCR, the TCRdb table keeps only in-frame clones and is missing some. This table has some 64,000 clones, roughly 87% appearing once. The sequences come from peripheral blood, collected on day 0 of AZD1222 vaccination. The chain employs TRBV15 and TRBJ2-1; unclear D gene. The clonotype originates from an adult in good health. The CDR3 nucleotides read TGTGCCACCAGCAGAGAAAATCCTCTCACTTCATACAATGAGCAGTTCTTC. Translation: CATSRENPLTSYNEQFF.